The rows below give T cell receptor beta chains drawn from one sample of a study of shared clonotypes between healthy human individuals. TCRdb's copy holds only in-frame clones and misses some; the assay was immunoSEQ multiplex PCR. In the table there are about 1.1 million clones, 60% to 85% of which are singletons. The material sequenced was memory CD4+ T cells from PBMCs. The receptor set was obtained from a man between 18 and 35 years old in good health. Some clones in this sample may be carry-over from other donors' samples. The CDR3 runs from the conserved cysteine through the conserved F or W. Size values are once, few and many counts, or a class for expanded clones, and some rows have none.

j_call clone_size v_call cdr3_aa
TRBJ2-2 . TRBV9 CASSLGTHSVTGELFF
TRBJ2-1 . TRBV9 CASSKTGDPYNEQFF
TRBJ1-2 once TRBV7-9 CASSRDSDYGYTF
TRBJ2-2 once TRBV9 CASSGRSANTGELFF
TRBJ2-2 . TRBV19 CASSIDAGWNTGELFF
TRBJ2-1 . TRBV28 CASSFYIRENNEQFF
TRBJ2-7 few TRBV28 CASSSPSGTSGRIVVYEQYF
TRBJ2-5 . TRBV6-5 CARPTSGRAQETQYF
TRBJ2-7 . TRBV18 CASSPGTGGFYEQYF
TRBJ2-2 . TRBV4-2 CASSQERPASGELFF
TRBJ2-3 many TRBV7-6 CASSLGRLSDTQYF
TRBJ1-4 once TRBV5-1 CASSTGPNEKLFF
TRBJ1-1 . TRBV7-3 CASSPTPNTEAFF
TRBJ1-2 . TRBV15 CATSSYQGALGGYTF
TRBJ2-5 . TRBV7-8 CASSPLGGSRMGETQYF
TRBJ1-1 few TRBV7-2 CASSSDTGSKAFF
TRBJ1-4 once TRBV10-1 CASSVDRVGEKLFF
TRBJ2-7 . TRBV28 CASRGPRTGWYEQYF
TRBJ1-2 . TRBV5-4 CASSSAGQGYGYTF
TRBJ2-3 . TRBV19 CASSMGHTDTQYF
TRBJ2-5 . TRBV15 CATSRDRGGWETQYF
TRBJ2-7 . TRBV6-1 CASSVLASGDLEQYF
TRBJ2-4 . TRBV7-9 CASSLGGSGRAGAKNIQYF
TRBJ1-1 . TRBV5-1 CASSSGPPAMNTEAFF
TRBJ1-5 . TRBV2 CASNVVREQPQHF
TRBJ2-7 . TRBV7-9 CASSLGQAFEQYF
TRBJ2-5 . TRBV10-3 CAISESVSQETQYF
TRBJ1-1 . TRBV10-3 CAISEVGGLNTEAFF
TRBJ2-5 . TRBV7-2 CASSVSGRETQYF
TRBJ2-1 . TRBV25-1 CASSGKSAAGAYNEQFF
TRBJ2-1 . TRBV30 CAWRTDYNEQFF
TRBJ1-1 few TRBV6-6 CASSGTGYTEAFF
TRBJ1-1 . TRBV28 CASSIPQGGTAFF
TRBJ1-1 . TRBV6-6 CASSYTNRGINTEAFF
TRBJ2-1 . TRBV6-5 CASKSGEQFF
TRBJ2-7 . TRBV11-2 CASSLAVGSYEQYF